Listed below are T cell receptor beta chains from one sample, sequenced in a study of T-cell reconstitution after alpha-beta-depleted transplantation in children. TCRdb recomputed calls from the PCR reads with MiXCR, one row per CDR3 protein. The table has under 750,000 distinct CDR3 sequences, 23% seen once. The sample in question was PBMCs, mostly from graft donor cells, obtained 360 days after TCRalphabeta/CD19-depleted stem cell transplant. Source of these receptors: a boy under two years old who had a stem cell transplant for acute myeloid leukemia, so the T cells may come from the graft donor. Both conserved end residues are trimmed from each CDR3. D genes are given only for firm matches.

D	V	J	CDR3
-	TRBV27	TRBJ1-1	ASSQGWNTEAF
-	TRBV5-5	TRBJ2-5	ASSFRAALQETQY
-	TRBV20-1	TRBJ2-5	SAGGLETQY
TRBD1	TRBV6-5	TRBJ2-7	ASSYSTGDNYEQY
-	TRBV10-3	TRBJ2-5	AISQGTTGKETQY
TRBD1	TRBV28	TRBJ2-6	ASSWDRGMGVAGANVLT
-	TRBV6-5	TRBJ2-5	ASSYAGRETQY
-	TRBV20-1	TRBJ2-5	SGGPGETQY
-	TRBV20-1	TRBJ1-2	SAAGYGYT
-	TRBV6-5	TRBJ2-1	ASSFSPQDTYNEQF
-	TRBV4-3	TRBJ2-1	ASSQDRKGGHEQF